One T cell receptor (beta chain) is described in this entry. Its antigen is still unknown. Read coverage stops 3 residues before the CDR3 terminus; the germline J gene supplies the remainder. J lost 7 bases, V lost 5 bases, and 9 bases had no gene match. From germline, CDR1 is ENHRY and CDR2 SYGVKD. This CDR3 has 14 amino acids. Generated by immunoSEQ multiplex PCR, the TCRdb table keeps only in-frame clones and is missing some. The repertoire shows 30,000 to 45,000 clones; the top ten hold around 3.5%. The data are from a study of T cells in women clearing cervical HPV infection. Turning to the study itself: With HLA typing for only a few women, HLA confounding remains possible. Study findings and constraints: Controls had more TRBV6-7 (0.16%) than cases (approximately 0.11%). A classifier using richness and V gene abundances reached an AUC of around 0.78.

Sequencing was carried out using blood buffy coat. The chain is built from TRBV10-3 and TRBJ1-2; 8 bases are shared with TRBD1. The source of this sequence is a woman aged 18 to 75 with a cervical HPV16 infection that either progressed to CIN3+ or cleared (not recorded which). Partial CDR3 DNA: TGTGCCATCAGTACTAAGGACAGGGCCAGTGGC. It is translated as CAISTKDRASG. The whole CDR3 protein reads CAISTKDRASGYTF.